The 5 T cell receptor beta chains below all came from one sample that was sequenced in a study of blood T cell repertoires in COVID-19 (dated by TCRdb to 2020 to 2021). Library method: the immunoSEQ multiplex PCR assay. TCRdb stores this immuneACCESS table with in-frame sequences only. Part of the clones is absent; in the studies checked, under half of the shortfall reflects unresolved V genes, and no reason is known for the rest. Across this sample there are 150,000 to 170,000 clones, with roughly 83% seen only once. Jointly, the top ten make up 9.5% to 13% of the sample. The sequencing sample was made of peripheral blood. These receptor sequences come from a woman aged 55 to 70 with COVID-19, enrolled during active disease.

The chain carries TRBV6-5 and TRBJ1-6; D uncertain. The CDR3 totals 15 residues. V was shortened by 4 bases and J by 0 bases, with 7 bases between the two germline ends. Germline-derived CDR1 and CDR2 are MNHEY and SVGAGI. CDR3 protein: CASSFVASYNSPLHF. The CDR3 bases are TGTGCCAGCAGTTTCGTAGCCTCCTATAATTCACCCCTCCACTTT.

V and J are TRBV11-2 and TRBJ1-3; D remains unclear. CDR3 length: 13 amino acids. Per the germline V gene, CDR1 is SGHAT and CDR2 is FQNNGV. V was cut by 5 bases and J by 0 bases, with 5 bases left in between. The CDR3 coding sequence is TGTGCCAGCAGCACAGCCTCTGGAAACACCATATATTTT. Translation: CASSTASGNTIYF. Combining the CDR3 with reference TRBV11-2 and TRBJ1-3 gives the whole variable domain EAGVAQSPRYKIIEKRQSVAFWCNPISGHATLYWYQQILGQGPKLLIQFQNNGVVDDSQLPKDRFSAERLKGVDSTLKIQPAKLEDSAVYLCASSTASGNTIYFGEGSWLTVV.

V and J are TRBV5-1 and TRBJ1-3, with no clear D. V gave up 2 bases and J gave up 4 bases, with 7 bases separating them. In germline, CDR1 is SGHRS, CDR2 YFSETQ. The CDR3 loop spans 13 amino acids. The CDR3 region is CASSFGQGNTIYF. CDR3 in DNA: TGCGCCAGCAGCTTTGGGCAGGGAAACACCATATATTTT.

As DNA, the CDR3 is TGTGCCAGCAGGGAGACCGGGACAATTTACGAGCAGTACTTC. Translated: CASRETGTIYEQYF. The genes are TRBV6-5 and TRBJ2-7; a possible D gene is TRBD1 (6 bases). The CDR3 contains 14 residues. Trimming took off 6 bases at V and 4 bases at J, with 16 bases between the two ends. CDR1 and CDR2 (germline): MNHEY, SVGAGI.

Details on this clone: Other DNA sequences from this sample encode an identical CDR3 as well. This chain links TRBV9 with TRBJ1-2, with D possibly TRBD1 on 5 matching bases. Germline V gene data show CDR1 as SGDLS and CDR2 as YYNGEE. Trimming stripped 0 bases from V and 8 bases from J, with 11 bases between. This CDR3 spans 13 amino acids. The DNA for the CDR3 is TGTGCCAGCAGCGTAGAAGGGGTTCGGGGCTACACCTTC. Encoded protein: CASSVEGVRGYTF.